These 10 T cell receptor beta chains were all obtained from the same sample, sequenced in a study of blood T cell repertoires in COVID-19. Sequencing was performed with immunoSEQ multiplex PCR; in TCRdb, only in-frame clones are kept and a portion is missing. The repertoire consists of 45,000 to 60,000 clones, with 80% to 90% occurring once and the leading ten covering less than 2%. Specimen: peripheral blood. The source is a man in his 60s with acute or convalescent COVID-19.

J is TRBJ2-7 and V is TRBV29-1; a possible D gene is TRBD2 (5 bases). Germline V gene sequence: CDR1 SQVTM, CDR2 ANQGSEA. This CDR3 is 15 amino acids long. Trimming pared 3 bases from V and 6 bases from J, leaving 21 bases between. CDR3 sequence: CSVDTPGVLEGEQYF. The CDR3 DNA sequence: TGCAGCGTTGATACCCCCGGAGTTCTCGAGGGCGAGCAGTACTTC.

This chain uses TRBV10-3 with TRBJ1-4, with D possibly matching TRBD1 (6 bases). The V gene's germline CDR1 is ENHRY and CDR2 SYGVKD. CDR3 length: 16 amino acids. Trimming took 5 bases from V and 2 from J, leaving 15 bases between them. The CDR3 sequence is CAISRNPGATNEKLFF. Written as DNA, the CDR3 is TGTGCCATCAGTAGAAACCCAGGGGCTACTAATGAAAAACTGTTTTTT.

The rearrangement joins TRBV25-1 to TRBJ1-6; TRBD1 might be the D (5 bases). The V end was cut by 5 bases, the J end by 10 bases, with 18 bases between. Germline CDR1 is MGHDK and CDR2 is SYGVNS. The CDR3 consists of 15 residues. This CDR3 is CASSPPGTSGSPLHF. CDR3 DNA: TGTGCCAGCAGTCCCCCCGGGACTTCGGGATCACCCCTCCACTTT.

The chain links TRBV7-9 to TRBJ1-1, with D tentatively TRBD1 (6 bases). The CDR3 has 13 amino acids. In germline, CDR1 is SEHNR, CDR2 FQNEAQ (reference sequence). V dropped 5 bases and J dropped 7 bases, with 14 bases sitting between them. The CDR3 DNA reads TGTGCCAGCAGCCTTAGACAGGACCATGAAGCTTTCTTT. Its protein is CASSLRQDHEAFF. The variable domain in full, completed from reference TRBV7-9 and TRBJ1-1, reads DTGVSQNPRHKITKRGQNVTFRCDPISEHNRLYWYRQTLGQGPEFLTYFQNEAQLEKSRLLSDRFSAERPKGSFSTLEIQRTEQGDSAMYLCASSLRQDHEAFFGQGTRLTVV.

The V gene is TRBV7-6, the J gene TRBJ1-1, with a weak D call TRBD1 (6 bases). Germline V gene sequence: CDR1 SGHVS, CDR2 FNYEAQ. The V and J ends lost 2 bases and 1 base respectively, with 11 bases between them. The length of the CDR3 is 15 residues. CDR3 bases: TGTGCCAGCAGCTTATCTACAGGGAGGAACACTGAAGCTTTCTTT. Protein product: CASSLSTGRNTEAFF.

The V gene is TRBV3-1 (or the pseudogene TRBV3-2), the J gene TRBJ1-5; TRBD1 agrees at 8 bases. Germline values: CDR1 LGHDT, CDR2 YNNKEL (reference sequence). This CDR3 is built from 15 residues. J was trimmed by 2 bases and V by 1 base; bases with no gene match: 1. CDR3 nucleotides: TGTGCCAGCAGCCAAGCGACAGGGGGCAATCAGCCCCAGCATTTT. As protein: CASSQATGGNQPQHF.

The rearrangement joins TRBV7-9 to TRBJ2-3; 7 positions agree with TRBD2. V lost 5 bases and J lost 4; bases outside the gene matches: 9. The CDR3 covers 15 residues. CDR1 and CDR2 from the germline V gene are SEHNR and FQNEAQ (reference sequence). The CDR3 bases are TGTGCCAGCAGCCCCCAGCTGGGGAGGGCAGATACGCAGTATTTT. Translating gives CASSPQLGRADTQYF.

V is TRBV5-4 and J is TRBJ2-1; TRBD1 agrees at 9 bases. The CDR3 is 16 residues long. Germline CDR1 and CDR2: SGHNT and YYREEE (reference sequence). The V and J ends lost 0 bases and 4 bases, in that order; junction bases with no gene match: 5. Here the CDR3 DNA reads TGTGCCAGCAGCTTGGGGGGGACAGGGAGTTACAATGAGCAGTTCTTC. Its protein is CASSLGGTGSYNEQFF.

The chain carries TRBV3-1 (or the pseudogene TRBV3-2) and TRBJ1-4; 9 bases line up with TRBD1. The CDR3 length is 13 residues. V was pared by 3 bases and J by 10 bases, with 3 bases of the junction left unmatched. Looked up from germline, CDR1 is LGHDT and CDR2 is YNNKEL (reference sequence). CDR3 sequence (DNA): TGTGCCAGCAGCCAGGACAGGGGAGGAAAACTGTTTTTT. This gives the protein CASSQDRGGKLFF.

The chain couples TRBV7-2 to TRBJ1-2, with D tentatively TRBD1 (5 bases). Deletions cut 4 bases from V and 5 bases from J, with 11 bases between. CDR1 and CDR2 from the germline V gene are SGHTA and FQGNSA. The CDR3 spans 13 residues. DNA of the CDR3: TGTGCCAGCAGCTCAATGACAGTATATGGCTACACCTTC. This gives the protein CASSSMTVYGYTF.